A selection of T cell receptor beta chains follows, all from one sample in a study of blood T cell repertoires in COVID-19. TCRdb keeps only in-frame clones here, not all; method: immunoSEQ multiplex PCR. The data contain about 71,000 clones, roughly 90% of them singletons. The specimen was peripheral blood. The receptors come from a woman aged 80 or over with acute or convalescent COVID-19. Both conserved end residues are part of each CDR3. The D gene is left open where the match is weak. Expanded clones are given a class, and other clones once, few, many or no size at all.

J: TRBJ2-7; D: TRBD1; size: once; length: 14; V: TRBV5-8; CDR3: CASSFRDRRYEQYF; DNA: TGTGCCAGCAGCTTCCGGGACAGGAGGTACGAGCAGTACTTC
J: TRBJ2-1; D: .; size: .; length: 15; V: TRBV10-3; CDR3: CAISEQGGPYNEQFF; DNA: TGTGCCATCAGTGAGCAGGGAGGCCCCTACAATGAGCAGTTCTTC
J: TRBJ1-4; D: .; size: .; length: 15; V: TRBV28; CDR3: CASSLAGWANEKLFF; DNA: TGTGCCAGCAGTTTAGCCGGGTGGGCTAATGAAAAACTGTTTTTT
J: TRBJ1-2; D: .; size: .; length: 13; V: TRBV6-8; CDR3: CASSLGRAYGYTF; DNA: TGTGCCAGCAGTCTCGGCAGGGCGTATGGCTACACCTTC
J: TRBJ2-7; D: .; size: once; length: 14; V: TRBV21-1; CDR3: CASSPVCSSYEQYF; DNA: TGTGCCAGCAGCCCAGTCTGCAGCTCCTACGAGCAGTACTTC
J: TRBJ1-1; D: .; size: .; length: 15; V: TRBV7-9; CDR3: CASSPVWGLNTEAFF; DNA: TGTGCCAGCAGCCCGGTGTGGGGGCTTAACACTGAAGCTTTCTTT
J: TRBJ1-3; D: .; size: .; length: 16; V: TRBV6-1; CDR3: CASSVEGWSSGNTIYF; DNA: TGTGCCAGCAGTGTAGAGGGTTGGAGCTCTGGAAACACCATATATTTT
J: TRBJ2-1; D: TRBD1; size: once; length: 15; V: TRBV27; CDR3: CASSFQGTGYNEQFF; DNA: TGTGCCAGCAGTTTTCAGGGGACAGGTTACAATGAGCAGTTCTTC
J: TRBJ2-4; D: .; size: .; length: 14; V: TRBV6-6; CDR3: CASSYDLAKNIQYF; DNA: TGTGCCAGCAGTTATGACTTAGCCAAAAACATTCAGTACTTC
J: TRBJ1-4; D: .; size: once; length: 13; V: TRBV5-5; CDR3: CASSDRTNEKLFF; DNA: TGTGCCAGCAGCGACAGGACGAATGAAAAACTGTTTTTT
J: TRBJ2-2; D: .; size: .; length: 15; V: TRBV6-5; CDR3: CASMGVAGFTGELFF; DNA: TGTGCCAGCATGGGGGTGGCGGGGTTCACCGGGGAGCTGTTTTTT
J: TRBJ1-6; D: .; size: .; length: 12; V: TRBV7-9; CDR3: CASSSQGSSLHF; DNA: TGTGCCAGCAGTTCCCAGGGATCCTCCCTCCACTTT
J: TRBJ2-2; D: TRBD1; size: once; length: 17; V: TRBV6-1; CDR3: CASSAAVGTGVTGELFF; DNA: TGTGCCAGCAGTGCCGCCGTTGGGACAGGGGTAACCGGGGAGCTGTTTTTT
J: TRBJ2-7; D: TRBD1; size: .; length: 12; V: TRBV27; CDR3: CATGMTGSEQYF; DNA: TGTGCCACCGGGATGACAGGGTCCGAGCAGTACTTC
J: TRBJ2-5; D: .; size: .; length: 17; V: TRBV6-2/TRBV6-3; CDR3: CASSYSTGGAVQETQYF; DNA: TGTGCCAGCAGTTACTCGACCGGGGGAGCGGTTCAAGAGACCCAGTACTTC
J: TRBJ1-1; D: TRBD1; size: .; length: 15; V: TRBV7-8; CDR3: CASSLGQGGNTEAFF; DNA: TGTGCCAGCAGCTTAGGACAGGGGGGGAACACTGAAGCTTTCTTT
J: TRBJ1-4; D: .; size: .; length: 14; V: TRBV10-3; CDR3: CAISESLTDEKLFF; DNA: TGTGCCATCAGTGAGAGCCTTACGGATGAAAAACTGTTTTTT
J: TRBJ2-1; D: .; size: .; length: 15; V: TRBV5-1; CDR3: CASSSRGQGNNEQFF; DNA: TGCGCCAGCAGCTCGAGAGGTCAGGGCAACAATGAGCAGTTCTTC
J: TRBJ2-2; D: TRBD1; size: .; length: 16; V: TRBV5-5; CDR3: CASSFPPGQRTGELFF; DNA: TGTGCCAGCAGCTTTCCGCCGGGACAGAGGACCGGGGAGCTGTTTTTT
J: TRBJ1-4; D: .; size: .; length: 13; V: TRBV28; CDR3: CASQSGGDEKLFF; DNA: TGTGCCAGTCAATCGGGAGGGGATGAAAAACTGTTTTTT
J: TRBJ1-1; D: .; size: .; length: 13; V: TRBV10-1; CDR3: CASSDYANTEAFF; DNA: TGCGCCAGCAGTGACTACGCTAACACTGAAGCTTTCTTT
J: TRBJ1-1; D: TRBD1; size: .; length: 16; V: TRBV18; CDR3: CASSLTGTGESTEAFF; DNA: TGTGCCAGCTCACTCACCGGGACAGGTGAGAGCACTGAAGCTTTCTTT
J: TRBJ2-3; D: TRBD2; size: .; length: 14; V: TRBV7-2; CDR3: CASSTSGGANTQYF; DNA: TGTGCCAGCAGCACTAGCGGGGGGGCGAATACGCAGTATTTT
J: TRBJ1-1; D: .; size: few; length: 14; V: TRBV3-1/TRBV3-2; CDR3: CASSRRQMNTEAFF; DNA: TGTGCCAGCAGCCGGAGGCAGATGAACACTGAAGCTTTCTTT
J: TRBJ2-6; D: .; size: .; length: 17; V: TRBV19; CDR3: CASSNRATGAGANVLTF; DNA: TGTGCCAGTAGTAACAGGGCGACCGGTGCTGGGGCCAACGTCCTGACTTTC
J: TRBJ2-3; D: TRBD1; size: .; length: 16; V: TRBV7-2; CDR3: CASSDLRGLGTDTQYF; DNA: TGTGCCAGCAGCGACCTCAGGGGGCTTGGCACAGATACGCAGTATTTT
J: TRBJ2-2; D: TRBD2; size: .; length: 19; V: TRBV7-9; CDR3: CASSSAYSGRAPNTGELFF; DNA: TGTGCCAGCAGCTCGGCCTACAGCGGGAGGGCCCCGAACACCGGGGAGCTGTTTTTT
J: TRBJ2-3; D: .; size: .; length: 12; V: TRBV28; CDR3: CASSPDHQGQYF; DNA: TGTGCCAGCAGCCCCGACCACCAGGGGCAGTATTTT
J: TRBJ1-6; D: .; size: .; length: 15; V: TRBV4-2; CDR3: CASSQAKGVNSPLHF; DNA: TGTGCCAGCAGCCAAGCGAAGGGAGTTAATTCACCCCTCCACTTT
J: TRBJ2-5; D: .; size: .; length: 14; V: TRBV11-2; CDR3: CASSLEPSGETQYF; DNA: TGTGCCAGCAGCTTAGAGCCTTCGGGAGAGACCCAGTACTTC
J: TRBJ2-7; D: TRBD1; size: .; length: 14; V: TRBV7-9; CDR3: CASSLGTAPYEQYF; DNA: TGTGCCAGCAGCCTGGGGACAGCTCCCTACGAGCAGTACTTC
J: TRBJ2-7; D: TRBD2; size: .; length: 16; V: TRBV19; CDR3: CASSWASGRATYEQYF; DNA: TGTGCCAGTAGTTGGGCTAGCGGGAGGGCAACCTACGAGCAGTACTTC
J: TRBJ2-1; D: TRBD2; size: .; length: 16; V: TRBV15; CDR3: CATSRPSGGQGNEQFF; DNA: TGTGCCACCAGCAGACCGTCGGGGGGGCAGGGCAATGAGCAGTTCTTC
J: TRBJ2-3; D: .; size: .; length: 15; V: TRBV9; CDR3: CASSVAGESTDTQYF; DNA: TGTGCCAGCAGCGTAGCGGGAGAGAGCACAGATACGCAGTATTTT
J: TRBJ2-5; D: TRBD2; size: .; length: 14; V: TRBV7-7; CDR3: CASSTGLAGETQYF; DNA: TGTGCTAGCAGCACGGGACTAGCGGGCGAGACCCAGTACTTC
J: TRBJ2-4; D: TRBD1; size: .; length: 15; V: TRBV24-1; CDR3: CATSAGGTYGNIQYF; DNA: TGTGCCACCAGTGCAGGGGGCACATATGGAAACATTCAGTACTTC
J: TRBJ1-1; D: .; size: .; length: 14; V: TRBV7-2; CDR3: CASSLGFGLTEAFF; DNA: TGTGCCAGCAGCTTAGGTTTCGGACTCACTGAAGCTTTCTTT
J: TRBJ2-5; D: .; size: .; length: 15; V: TRBV7-8; CDR3: CASSLVAANQETQYF; DNA: TGTGCCAGCAGCTTAGTGGCGGCGAACCAAGAGACCCAGTACTTC
J: TRBJ1-1; D: TRBD1; size: .; length: 13; V: TRBV29-1; CDR3: CSGRQGAITEAFF; DNA: TGCAGCGGGAGACAGGGGGCGATCACTGAAGCTTTCTTT
J: TRBJ1-2; D: TRBD1; size: .; length: 15; V: TRBV20-1; CDR3: CSASRTGVRSYGYTF; DNA: TGCAGTGCTAGTAGAACAGGGGTACGTTCCTACGGCTACACCTTC
J: TRBJ1-6; D: TRBD1; size: .; length: 15; V: TRBV9; CDR3: CASSSRGVGGSPLHF; DNA: TGTGCCAGCAGCAGCAGGGGGGTAGGAGGATCACCCCTCCACTTT
J: TRBJ1-3; D: TRBD1; size: .; length: 17; V: TRBV10-3; CDR3: CATRSSTGTGERNTIYF; DNA: TGTGCCACCCGATCCTCGACCGGGACAGGGGAGAGAAACACCATATATTTT
J: TRBJ1-5; D: TRBD1; size: .; length: 15; V: TRBV6-1; CDR3: CASSEGGTVNQPQHF; DNA: TGTGCCAGCAGTGAAGGTGGGACAGTTAATCAGCCCCAGCATTTT
J: TRBJ2-3; D: TRBD2; size: .; length: 14; V: TRBV6-5; CDR3: CASKLSGGLDTQYF; DNA: TGTGCCAGCAAACTTAGCGGGGGGTTAGATACGCAGTATTTT
J: TRBJ2-1; D: TRBD2; size: .; length: 15; V: TRBV9; CDR3: CASSPTSGRTGEQFF; DNA: TGTGCCAGCAGCCCGACTAGCGGGAGAACCGGTGAGCAGTTCTTC
J: TRBJ1-4; D: .; size: .; length: 15; V: TRBV19; CDR3: CASSIQVATNEKLFF; DNA: TGTGCCAGTAGTATACAGGTCGCAACTAATGAAAAACTGTTTTTT
J: TRBJ1-1; D: .; size: once; length: 15; V: TRBV7-9; CDR3: CASSLDHGRGTEAFF; DNA: TGTGCCAGCAGCTTAGACCATGGAAGAGGGACTGAAGCTTTCTTT
J: TRBJ2-4; D: .; size: .; length: 16; V: TRBV6-5; CDR3: CASSYSRLGAKNIQYF; DNA: TGTGCCAGCAGTTACTCGAGACTGGGAGCCAAAAACATTCAGTACTTC
J: TRBJ1-2; D: .; size: .; length: 12; V: TRBV12-3/TRBV12-4; CDR3: CASSRTEYGYTF; DNA: TGTGCCAGCAGTCGGACAGAATATGGCTACACCTTC
J: TRBJ2-7; D: .; size: once; length: 14; V: TRBV7-8; CDR3: CASSLVLGQYEQYF; DNA: TGTGCCAGCAGCTTAGTGTTAGGACAGTACGAGCAGTACTTC
J: TRBJ2-1; D: TRBD2; size: .; length: 15; V: TRBV5-5; CDR3: CASSLTPGLGDEQFF; DNA: TGTGCCAGCAGCTTAACTCCGGGACTAGGGGATGAGCAGTTCTTC
J: TRBJ1-1; D: .; size: .; length: 15; V: TRBV4-2; CDR3: CASSQVPGANTEAFF; DNA: TGTGCCAGCAGCCAAGTACCAGGCGCTAACACTGAAGCTTTCTTT
J: TRBJ2-7; D: TRBD1; size: .; length: 15; V: TRBV28; CDR3: CASSLSGQPTYEQYF; DNA: TGTGCCAGCAGTTTATCGGGACAGCCTACCTACGAGCAGTACTTC
J: TRBJ1-2; D: .; size: .; length: 16; V: TRBV4-2; CDR3: CASSQDLKGLEYGYTF; DNA: TGTGCCAGCAGCCAAGATCTCAAGGGGTTGGAATATGGCTACACCTTC
J: TRBJ2-3; D: TRBD2; size: once; length: 16; V: TRBV7-3; CDR3: CASSLGAGGPTDTQYF; DNA: TGTGCCAGCAGCTTAGGGGCGGGGGGACCCACAGATACGCAGTATTTT
J: TRBJ1-5; D: .; size: .; length: 13; V: TRBV7-2; CDR3: CASSNREGKPQHF; DNA: TGTGCCAGCAGCAACAGGGAGGGGAAGCCCCAGCATTTT